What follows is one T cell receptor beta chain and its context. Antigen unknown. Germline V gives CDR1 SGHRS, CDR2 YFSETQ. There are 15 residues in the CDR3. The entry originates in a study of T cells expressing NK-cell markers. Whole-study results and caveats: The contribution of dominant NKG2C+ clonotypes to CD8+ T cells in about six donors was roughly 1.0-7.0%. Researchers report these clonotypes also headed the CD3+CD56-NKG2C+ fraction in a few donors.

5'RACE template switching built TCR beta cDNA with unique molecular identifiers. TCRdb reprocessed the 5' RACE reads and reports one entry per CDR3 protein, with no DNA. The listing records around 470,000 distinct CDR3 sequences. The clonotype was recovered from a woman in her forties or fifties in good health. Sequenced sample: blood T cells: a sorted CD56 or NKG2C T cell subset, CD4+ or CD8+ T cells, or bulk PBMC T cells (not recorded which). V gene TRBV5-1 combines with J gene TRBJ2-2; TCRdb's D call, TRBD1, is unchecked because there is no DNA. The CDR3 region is CASSLSGANTGELFF.